Described below is a single T cell receptor (beta chain) sequence and its context. Antigen: not known. Regarding time point: cycle 4 day 1 (C4D1), after five to seven weeks of nivolumab. Each of the patients experienced relapse following autologous stem cell transplantation, and their brentuximab vedotin exposure differed. This sample is drawn from a study of PD-1 blockade in classical Hodgkin lymphoma. As for the study in general: Nivolumab was administered to patients intravenously at 3 mg/kg every 2 weeks. Regarding the study as a whole: Baseline TCR diversity was reportedly lower in newly diagnosed patients than in healthy donors. It was reported as lower still in relapsed/refractory patients.

Only in-frame clones appear in the TCRdb table, and some are missing; sequencing was by immunoSEQ multiplex PCR. This sample yields around 23,000 clones, of which roughly 90% are seen a single time; roughly 21% belongs to the top ten. The V end lost 0 bases, the J end lost 5 bases, and 7 bases lay between the germline ends. CDR3 length: 13 amino acids. In germline, CDR1 is SGHVS, CDR2 FQNEAQ. This specimen consisted of peripheral blood mononuclear cells (PBMCs), obtained before the fourth cycle of nivolumab. This chain uses TRBV7-8 with TRBJ1-2; D is unclear. The source of this sequence is a human donor with classical Hodgkin lymphoma. The CDR3 DNA sequence: TGTGCCAGCAGCTTAGCGATTCGATATGGCTACACCTTC. Translated, it gives CASSLAIRYGYTF. The whole variable domain, filled in from reference TRBV7-8 and TRBJ1-2, reads GAGVSQSPRYKVAKRGQDVALRCDPISGHVSLFWYQQALGQGPEFLTYFQNEAQLDKSGLPSDRFFAERPEGSVSTLKIQRTQQEDSAVYLCASSLAIRYGYTFGSGTRLTVV.